The T cell receptor beta chain under discussion was sequenced for a study of breast tumors, draining lymph nodes, adjacent tissues. TCRdb used MiXCR to reprocess the multiplex PCR reads, holding one entry per CDR3 protein. The table records fewer than 300,000 distinct CDR3 sequences, 32% of them present only once. Samples came from axillary lymph nodes draining the breast cancer. Study-level results: Luminal-like breast cancer showed significantly greater tumor-nontumor repertoire similarity than basal-like breast cancer did. The data were judged consistent with most tumor T cells coming from lymph node and expanding in tumor. Tumor T cell lymph node origin was a supported hypothesis, not proven. Compared with lymph nodes, tumors were less diverse; compared with nontumor tissue, more.

CDR3 length equals 15 residues. Between the trimmed V and J ends, which lost 5 bases and 0 bases, there was a span of 12 bases. Per germline, CDR1 SEHNR and CDR2 FQNEAQ (reference sequence). In its sample, this clonotype was seen many times. Its matching antigen is unknown. The genes are TRBV7-9 and TRBJ2-3; the D gene is possibly TRBD1 (6 bases). This sequence originates from a female donor with breast cancer. Some clones in this sample may be carry-over from other donors' samples. Sequencing used axillary lymph node tissue. Written as DNA, the CDR3 is TGTGCCAGCAGCCAGCAGGGGAGAAGCACAGATACGCAGTATTTT. It encodes CASSQQGRSTDTQYF. The whole variable domain, remainder taken from reference TRBV7-9 and TRBJ2-3, is DTGVSQNPRHKITKRGQNVTFRCDPISEHNRLYWYRQTLGQGPEFLTYFQNEAQLEKSRLLSDRFSAERPKGSFSTLEIQRTEQGDSAMYLCASSQQGRSTDTQYFGPGTRLTVL.